This T cell receptor beta chain was sequenced in a study of T cells after yellow fever vaccination. General study points: Re-detected after boosting: most primary clones, 95% to 98% of CD4 and 80% to 90% of CD8.

Production of TCR cDNA was by 5'RACE template switching, which also added a universal primer site and UMIs. From the 5' RACE reads, TCRdb called clonotypes with MiXCR, one entry per CDR3 protein. The sample yields about 260,000 distinct CDR3 sequences, about 5.2% seen once. The CDR3 totals 14 residues. Germline lookup yields CDR1 MNHNS and CDR2 SASEGT. Trimming took 8 bases from V and 1 from J, leaving 14 bases between them. As regards this clonotype: Its antigen is as yet unknown.

This receptor was obtained from a man between 18 and 29 years old who received the YFV17D yellow fever vaccine. The rearrangement links TRBV6-1 to TRBJ1-1; D is uncertain. The sequences come from CD4+ T cells sorted from PBMCs, collected on the day of the yellow fever booster vaccination. As DNA, the CDR3 is TGTGCCAGCGGAGTTCGAGGCCAGAACACTGAAGCTTTCTTT. Translated, it gives CASGVRGQNTEAFF.